A selection of T cell receptor beta chains follows, all from one sample in a study of T cell repertoires in cytomegalovirus infection. These receptors have no identified antigens. TCRdb reprocessed the reads with MiXCR, giving one entry per CDR3 protein. The sample lists roughly 700,000 distinct CDR3 sequences; 30% to 35% were seen once. The sequences come from cultured PBMCs, collected from culture after CMV antigen stimulation. The receptors come from a human donor in good health (CMV status not recorded). Some clones in this sample may be carry-over from other donors' samples. The conserved cysteine and the conserved F or W are not part of the CDR3 here.

CDR3aa: SARTSVSYNEQF
len: 12
j_gene: TRBJ2-1
v_gene: TRBV20-1

CDR3aa: ASTLTGFGDSPLQ
len: 13
j_gene: TRBJ1-6
v_gene: TRBV6-6

CDR3aa: ASSPTVGEFTSGSRRTYNEQF
len: 21
j_gene: TRBJ2-1
v_gene: TRBV4-3

CDR3aa: ASRRTSLRDTQY
len: 12
j_gene: TRBJ2-3
v_gene: TRBV2

CDR3aa: ASSLSGPNLYNEQF
len: 14
j_gene: TRBJ2-1
v_gene: TRBV27

CDR3aa: ASSQRVSTGTGELF
len: 14
j_gene: TRBJ2-2
v_gene: TRBV7-2

CDR3aa: SARATGASPYTQY
len: 13
j_gene: TRBJ2-3
v_gene: TRBV20-1

CDR3aa: ASKFIGATAEWPQH
len: 14
j_gene: TRBJ1-5
v_gene: TRBV6-1

CDR3aa: ASSTAGLTSYEQY
len: 13
j_gene: TRBJ2-7
v_gene: TRBV4-2

CDR3aa: ASSRDTLWETQY
len: 12
j_gene: TRBJ2-5
v_gene: TRBV6-2/TRBV6-3

CDR3aa: ASKYYDRGTEAF
len: 12
j_gene: TRBJ1-1
v_gene: TRBV7-9

CDR3aa: ASSFDPGQGVNEQF
len: 14
j_gene: TRBJ2-1
v_gene: TRBV7-2

CDR3aa: ASGLNSYNEQF
len: 11
j_gene: TRBJ2-1
v_gene: TRBV7-6

CDR3aa: ASSPKGTSGKETQY
len: 14
j_gene: TRBJ2-5
v_gene: TRBV4-1

CDR3aa: ASTSLGLAGDTDTQY
len: 15
j_gene: TRBJ2-3
v_gene: TRBV27

CDR3aa: SAIPSGGYNEQF
len: 12
j_gene: TRBJ2-1
v_gene: TRBV20-1

CDR3aa: ASSSPGLAGSYEQY
len: 14
j_gene: TRBJ2-7
v_gene: TRBV7-9

CDR3aa: ASSIVVERNYGYT
len: 13
j_gene: TRBJ1-2
v_gene: TRBV19

CDR3aa: ASSRGRTYEQY
len: 11
j_gene: TRBJ2-7
v_gene: TRBV5-6

CDR3aa: ASSWGQGGPLD
len: 11
j_gene: TRBJ1-3
v_gene: TRBV7-1

CDR3aa: ASRKRQGDGNTIY
len: 13
j_gene: TRBJ1-3
v_gene: TRBV5-1

CDR3aa: ASSYSLGSSYNEQF
len: 14
j_gene: TRBJ2-1
v_gene: TRBV6-8

CDR3aa: SVPDRNYEQY
len: 10
j_gene: TRBJ2-7
v_gene: TRBV20-1

CDR3aa: ASSQDQGQTYTGELF
len: 15
j_gene: TRBJ2-2
v_gene: TRBV4-3

CDR3aa: ASSLGGHWAANTEAF
len: 15
j_gene: TRBJ1-1
v_gene: TRBV7-2

CDR3aa: AWTRPPAGNYGYT
len: 13
j_gene: TRBJ1-2
v_gene: TRBV30

CDR3aa: ASSFWGGSGNTIY
len: 13
j_gene: TRBJ1-3
v_gene: TRBV7-2

CDR3aa: ASSLVRAGYT
len: 10
j_gene: TRBJ1-2
v_gene: TRBV7-2

CDR3aa: ASTSPRGGTDTQY
len: 13
j_gene: TRBJ2-3
v_gene: TRBV6-5

CDR3aa: ASSGRLVRIGTQY
len: 13
j_gene: TRBJ2-5
v_gene: TRBV6-1

CDR3aa: ASSLWGQGGEQY
len: 12
j_gene: TRBJ2-7
v_gene: TRBV7-2

CDR3aa: ASSYGTRVT
len: 9
j_gene: TRBJ2-1
v_gene: TRBV6-2/TRBV6-3

CDR3aa: ASSAVGLAENEQY
len: 13
j_gene: TRBJ2-7
v_gene: TRBV9

CDR3aa: ASSAKQGAPGEAF
len: 13
j_gene: TRBJ1-1
v_gene: TRBV19

CDR3aa: ASSLALGGGEGEQF
len: 14
j_gene: TRBJ2-1
v_gene: TRBV12-3/TRBV12-4

CDR3aa: ASKFGPSTDTQY
len: 12
j_gene: TRBJ2-3
v_gene: TRBV6-5

CDR3aa: ASSSGWYEQY
len: 10
j_gene: TRBJ2-7
v_gene: TRBV7-2

CDR3aa: ASRRDRGSSPLH
len: 12
j_gene: TRBJ1-6
v_gene: TRBV6-2/TRBV6-3

CDR3aa: ASSYRQGAEEKLF
len: 13
j_gene: TRBJ1-4
v_gene: TRBV7-9

CDR3aa: ASRKTGSGANVLT
len: 13
j_gene: TRBJ2-6
v_gene: TRBV7-2

CDR3aa: ASGLVSGQGIGSYGYT
len: 16
j_gene: TRBJ1-2
v_gene: TRBV12-5

CDR3aa: ATSRTLGNEQF
len: 11
j_gene: TRBJ2-1
v_gene: TRBV15

CDR3aa: ASSIWERRVEAF
len: 12
j_gene: TRBJ1-1
v_gene: TRBV19

CDR3aa: ASTGLINSPLH
len: 11
j_gene: TRBJ1-6
v_gene: TRBV7-6

CDR3aa: ASSLWASGTGELF
len: 13
j_gene: TRBJ2-2
v_gene: TRBV6-1

CDR3aa: ASSSGSTADTQY
len: 12
j_gene: TRBJ2-3
v_gene: TRBV7-2

CDR3aa: ASSLWGYEQY
len: 10
j_gene: TRBJ2-7
v_gene: TRBV7-2

CDR3aa: ASSLASSGSYGYT
len: 13
j_gene: TRBJ1-2
v_gene: TRBV7-4

CDR3aa: ASSSLSQGDLETQY
len: 14
j_gene: TRBJ2-5
v_gene: TRBV7-9

CDR3aa: ASSSNPWGGSTGELF
len: 15
j_gene: TRBJ2-2
v_gene: TRBV7-2

CDR3aa: ASSLVGGGAITDTQY
len: 15
j_gene: TRBJ2-3
v_gene: TRBV5-1

CDR3aa: ASSSRATANTGELF
len: 14
j_gene: TRBJ2-2
v_gene: TRBV7-2

CDR3aa: ASSHLQLAREGNEQF
len: 15
j_gene: TRBJ2-1
v_gene: TRBV7-9

CDR3aa: ASSPGGSFLEQY
len: 12
j_gene: TRBJ2-7
v_gene: TRBV18

CDR3aa: ASSHPRGQGYT
len: 11
j_gene: TRBJ1-2
v_gene: TRBV11-2

CDR3aa: ASSRGTIPPGEQY
len: 13
j_gene: TRBJ2-7
v_gene: TRBV7-2

CDR3aa: ASNDVGGLGTEAF
len: 13
j_gene: TRBJ1-1
v_gene: TRBV28

CDR3aa: ASSRLGQGYGYT
len: 12
j_gene: TRBJ1-2
v_gene: TRBV2

CDR3aa: ASRGQVGSVQPQH
len: 13
j_gene: TRBJ1-5
v_gene: TRBV2